These 29 T cell receptor beta chains share one sample of origin, sequenced in a study of cytomegalovirus exposure and HLA in healthy donors. Amplification used 60 Vbeta primers and 13 Jbeta primers. Generated by immunoSEQ multiplex PCR, the TCRdb table keeps only in-frame clones and is missing some. The sample records about 110,000 clones, less than 70% being singletons. Sequencing input: PBMCs. The source of these receptors is a woman in her 70s in good health and CMV-seropositive.

This chain uses TRBV2 with TRBJ1-2; 8 nucleotides agree with TRBD1. Looked up from germline, CDR1 is SNHLY and CDR2 is FYNNEI. The V and J ends lost 4 bases and 2 bases, in that order; junction bases with no gene match: 3. This CDR3 is built from 14 residues. The CDR3 DNA sequence: TGTGCCAGCAGTGCACAGGGGGGAAACTATGGCTACACCTTC. Protein: CASSAQGGNYGYTF. The full variable domain, with the rest looked up from reference TRBV2 and TRBJ1-2, is EPEVTQTPSHQVTQMGQEVILRCVPISNHLYFYWYRQILGQKVEFLVSFYNNEISEKSEIFDDQFSVERPDGSNFTLKIRSTKLEDSAMYFCASSAQGGNYGYTFGSGTRLTVV.

This clone was counted between two and nine times. Other DNA sequences from this sample encode an identical CDR3 as well. This sequence joins TRBV7-2 and TRBJ2-5, with D possibly matching TRBD2 (6 bases). The V and J ends lost 3 bases and 5 bases respectively, with 13 bases between them. The length of the CDR3 is 14 residues. Germline-derived CDR1 and CDR2 are SGHTA and FQGNSA. The CDR3 protein is CASSLGGAQETQYF. As DNA, the CDR3 is TGTGCCAGCAGCTTGGGCGGGGCTCAGGAGACCCAGTACTTC.

The chain joins TRBV6-6 to TRBJ1-4, with TRBD1 identical over 7 bases. Germline V gene sequence: CDR1 MNHNY, CDR2 SVGAGI (reference sequence). The V segment lost 7 bases and the J segment 8 bases; nucleotides outside the gene matches: 10. CDR3 length equals 14 residues. The CDR3 coding sequence is TGTGCCAGCACCGAGACAGGGTTCAGGGAAAAACTGTTTTTT. Protein: CASTETGFREKLFF.

The V call is TRBV7-6, the J call TRBJ2-3; TRBD2 matches 7 bases. The CDR3 contains 15 residues. With 1 base clipped from V and 2 bases from J, the junction kept 3 bases outside the gene matches. The germline gives CDR1 SGHVS, CDR2 FNYEAQ. The CDR3 here is CASSLGSGLTDTQYF. The CDR3 DNA follows: TGTGCCAGCAGCTTAGGTAGCGGGCTCACAGATACGCAGTATTTT.

The chain uses TRBV5-1 and TRBJ2-5; TRBD2 agrees at 10 bases. Germline V gives CDR1 SGHRS, CDR2 YFSETQ. The CDR3 runs to 16 residues. The junction had 7 bases not matched to a gene; V was cut back by 3 bases and J by 2 bases. The CDR3 here is CASSSGIAGGQETQYF. CDR3 bases: TGCGCCAGCAGCTCAGGAATAGCGGGGGGACAAGAGACCCAGTACTTC.

V gene TRBV5-1 combines with J gene TRBJ2-1; tentative D call: TRBD2 (6 bases). Between the trimmed V and J ends, which lost 4 bases and 3 bases, there was a span of 8 bases. CDR1 is SGHRS and CDR2 is YFSETQ in the germline V gene. This CDR3 has 13 amino acids. The CDR3 loop reads CASSLSGYNEQFF. DNA for the CDR3: TGCGCCAGCAGCCTTAGCGGCTACAATGAGCAGTTCTTC.

The rearrangement links TRBV30 to TRBJ2-7, with a possible D match to TRBD1 (6 bases). The V gene's germline CDR1 is GTSNPN and CDR2 SVGIG (reference sequence). V was cut by 3 bases and J by 7 bases, with 19 bases left in between. This CDR3 region has 14 residues. This chain's CDR3 is CAWSAPGQSVEQYF. CDR3 nucleotide sequence: TGTGCCTGGAGCGCCCCGGGACAAAGCGTAGAGCAGTACTTC.

The V and J genes are TRBV15 and TRBJ2-6; D perhaps matches TRBD2 (5 bases). The CDR3 has 19 amino acids. Trimming shortened V by 0 bases and J by 0 bases, and 15 bases separated the two germline ends. Germline V gene sequence: CDR1 LNHNV, CDR2 YYDKDF (reference sequence). CDR3 nucleotides: TGTGCCACCAGCAGAGAACGCGGGCAGGCCAACTCTGGGGCCAACGTCCTGACTTTC. It codes for CATSRERGQANSGANVLTF.

The J gene is TRBJ2-1, the V gene TRBV7-2; D possibly corresponds to TRBD2 (5 bases). CDR1 and CDR2 (germline): SGHTA, FQGNSA. CDR3 length: 14 amino acids. The V end was cut by 3 bases, the J end by 8 bases, with 14 bases between. Here the CDR3 reads CASSFGMTLYEQFF. The CDR3 DNA is TGTGCCAGCAGCTTCGGGATGACACTCTATGAGCAGTTCTTC.

There are a few counts of this clone. The chain carries TRBV11-2 and TRBJ2-7; possible D gene TRBD1, 6 bases. Germline values: CDR1 SGHAT, CDR2 FQNNGV. V shed 0 bases and J shed 4 bases, with 13 bases lying between them. CDR3 length equals 15 residues. CDR3 amino acids: CASSLEVRDTYEQYF. The CDR3 nucleotides read TGTGCCAGCAGCTTAGAAGTCCGGGACACTTACGAGCAGTACTTC.

The chain links TRBV7-2 to TRBJ2-1; TRBD2 matches at 10 bases. Germline V gene sequence: CDR1 SGHTA, CDR2 FQGNSA. V lost 5 bases to trimming and J lost 7 bases; unmatched junction nucleotides: 11. This CDR3 region has 16 residues. The CDR3 reads CASSLRIAGGRNEQFF. CDR3 nucleotide sequence: TGTGCCAGCAGCCTCAGAATAGCGGGGGGTAGAAATGAGCAGTTCTTC. Combining the CDR3 with reference TRBV7-2 and TRBJ2-1 gives the whole variable domain GAGVSQSPSNKVTEKGKDVELRCDPISGHTALYWYRQSLGQGLEFLIYFQGNSAPDKSGLPSDRFSAERTGGSVSTLTIQRTQQEDSAVYLCASSLRIAGGRNEQFFGPGTRLTVL.

This chain connects TRBV5-6 to TRBJ1-2; no reliable D call. The ends were cut back, 4 bases at V and 4 bases at J, with 14 bases in the middle. Germline loops: CDR1 SGHDT, CDR2 YYEEEE. This CDR3 comprises 14 residues. In nucleotides, the CDR3 is TGTGCCAGCAGCCTTCTATCCGGGGTCTATGGCTACACCTTC. Amino acids: CASSLLSGVYGYTF.

The V call is TRBV18, the J call TRBJ1-4; D is unresolved. Germline-derived CDR1 and CDR2 are KGHSH and LQKENI. V was shortened by 3 bases and J by 6 bases, with 11 bases between the two germline ends. There are 14 residues in the CDR3. CDR3 region: CASSPRVQDEKLFF. CDR3 DNA: TGTGCCAGCTCACCGCGGGTTCAGGATGAAAAACTGTTTTTT.

This chain uses TRBV7-8 with TRBJ1-4; D perhaps matches TRBD1 (6 bases). The V and J ends lost 0 bases and 3 bases respectively, with 11 bases between them. Germline assignment: CDR1 SGHVS and CDR2 FQNEAQ. The CDR3 has 16 amino acids. The CDR3 loop is CASSLARTAPNEKLFF. DNA for the CDR3: TGTGCCAGCAGCTTAGCCCGGACAGCCCCTAATGAAAAACTGTTTTTT.

The J gene is TRBJ2-7, the V gene TRBV15, with TRBD2 matching 14 bases. The V and J ends lost 6 bases and 7 bases, in that order; junction bases with no gene match: 11. Germline V lookup: CDR1 LNHNV, CDR2 YYDKDF (reference sequence). The CDR3 covers 16 residues. The CDR3 region is CATSTGLAGGLGEQYF. The CDR3 DNA reads as TGTGCCACCAGTACCGGACTAGCGGGGGGATTGGGGGAGCAGTACTTC.

The J gene is TRBJ1-5, the V gene TRBV25-1; the D gene is possibly TRBD1 (5 bases). Germline assignment: CDR1 MGHDK and CDR2 SYGVNS. The CDR3 spans 14 residues. Trimming pared 8 bases from V and 9 bases from J, leaving 20 bases between. In DNA, the CDR3 is TGTGCCAGCGGGAGGGGAGGCGCCTTTGGGCCCCAGCATTTT. It translates to CASGRGGAFGPQHF.

This clone was counted between two and nine times. The chain uses TRBV5-1 and TRBJ2-1, with D tentatively TRBD1 (5 bases). Germline V gene lookup returns CDR1 SGHRS and CDR2 YFSETQ. Trimming took 9 bases from V and 0 from J, leaving 10 bases between them. The CDR3 consists of 13 residues. CDR3: CATGQTSYNEQFF. The CDR3 nucleotides are TGCGCCACCGGACAAACCTCCTACAATGAGCAGTTCTTC.

The rearrangement links TRBV5-1 to TRBJ2-7; 11 bases are a match to TRBD1. The CDR3 consists of 15 residues. Germline loops: CDR1 SGHRS, CDR2 YFSETQ. V was clipped by 3 bases and J by 2 bases; unmatched bases: 4. The CDR3 region has the DNA TGCGCCAGCAGCTCCCGGGACAGGGGGACCTACGAGCAGTACTTC. This gives the protein CASSSRDRGTYEQYF.

The chain recombines TRBV7-9 with TRBJ2-7; TRBD2 agrees at 10 bases. Germline CDR1 reads SEHNR; CDR2 reads FQNEAQ (reference sequence). The CDR3 runs to 12 residues. The V segment lost 4 bases and the J segment 7 bases; nucleotides outside the gene matches: 1. CDR3 coding DNA: TGTGCCAGCAGCTGGGGACTAGCGGAGCAGTACTTC. Its protein product is CASSWGLAEQYF.

The chain is built from TRBV11-3 and TRBJ2-2; no clear D. CDR1 and CDR2 (germline): SGHNT, YENEEA. V lost 3 bases to trimming and J lost 6 bases, with 8 bases between them. The CDR3 sequence is 13 residues long. CDR3 in amino acids: CASSFVSSGELFF. CDR3 bases: TGTGCCAGCAGCTTTGTTAGCTCCGGGGAGCTGTTTTTT.

This clone was seen a handful of times. The CDR3, as DNA: TGTGCCAGCAGTGGTCAGACAAGCAATCAGCCCCAGCATTTT. As protein: CASSGQTSNQPQHF. The chain recombines TRBV5-8 with TRBJ1-5; D remains ambiguous. Germline values: CDR1 SGHTS, CDR2 YDEGEE. V was cut by 5 bases and J by 1 base, with 10 bases left in between. This CDR3 spans 14 amino acids.

The V and J genes are TRBV2 and TRBJ1-4, with 11 bases aligning to TRBD1. The ends lost 11 bases at V and 8 bases at J; junction bases unmatched: 10. Germline V lookup: CDR1 SNHLY, CDR2 FYNNEI. The CDR3 has 14 amino acids. As DNA, the CDR3 is TGTGCCGGCCATTCGGGACAGGGGGGAGAAAAACTGTTTTTT. Its protein is CAGHSGQGGEKLFF.

This clone was found once. The chain employs TRBV5-1 and TRBJ1-4, with TRBD1 matching over 7 bases. The ends lost 4 bases at V and 4 bases at J; junction bases unmatched: 10. Germline V gene data show CDR1 as SGHRS and CDR2 as YFSETQ. CDR3 length: 16 residues. The CDR3 bases are TGCGCCAGCAGCAGCTCACTACACAGGGGTAATGAAAAACTGTTTTTT. It encodes CASSSSLHRGNEKLFF.

The chain uses TRBV5-1 and TRBJ1-1; TRBD1 aligns across 8 bases. Germline values: CDR1 SGHRS, CDR2 YFSETQ. The CDR3 extends over 13 amino acids. V was pared by 4 bases and J by 7 bases, with 6 bases of the junction left unmatched. The CDR3 loop is CASSPGQGIEAFF. DNA of the CDR3: TGCGCCAGCAGCCCCGGACAGGGAATTGAAGCTTTCTTT.

The chain carries TRBV7-6 and TRBJ2-5; D is possibly TRBD1 (5 bases). This CDR3 region has 15 residues. The V end was cut by 5 bases, the J end by 4 bases, with 17 bases between. The germline V gene has CDR1 SGHVS and CDR2 FNYEAQ. Here the CDR3 reads CASSPPALGRETQYF. In nucleotides, the CDR3 is TGTGCCAGCAGCCCCCCAGCCCTGGGGCGAGAGACCCAGTACTTC.

The V call is TRBV7-9, the J call TRBJ2-3; 11 nucleotides match TRBD2. Looked up from germline, CDR1 is SEHNR and CDR2 is FQNEAQ (reference sequence). V was pared by 5 bases and J by 2 bases, with 6 bases of the junction left unmatched. The CDR3 runs to 16 residues. CDR3 coding DNA: TGTGCCAGCAGCATCACTAGCGGGGGAACCACAGATACGCAGTATTTT. Translated: CASSITSGGTTDTQYF.

The gene calls are TRBV5-4 and TRBJ2-5, with D possibly matching TRBD1 (5 bases). V was cut by 3 bases and J by 5 bases, with 23 bases left in between. The CDR3 sequence is 17 residues long. Germline loops: CDR1 SGHNT, CDR2 YYREEE (reference sequence). As DNA, the CDR3 is TGTGCCAGCAGCTATTATGAGTGGGGCAGGATGGGGGAGACCCAGTACTTC. Translating it yields CASSYYEWGRMGETQYF.

The chain has TRBV7-8 and TRBJ2-3; 8 bases agree with TRBD2. The V gene's germline CDR1 is SGHVS and CDR2 FQNEAQ. V gave up 5 bases and J gave up 4 bases; unmatched junction bases: 5. This CDR3 spans 14 amino acids. The CDR3 loop reads CASSQVSGADTQYF. In DNA, the CDR3 is TGTGCCAGCAGCCAGGTTAGCGGGGCAGATACGCAGTATTTT.

The CDR3 DNA sequence: TGTGCCAGCAGTTACTCGACGGGACAAGAGACCCAGTACTTC. Translating it yields CASSYSTGQETQYF. V gene TRBV6-5 combines with J gene TRBJ2-5, with D possibly TRBD2 on 5 matching bases. The CDR3 is 14 amino acids. The germline V and J ends were trimmed by 0 bases and 2 bases, with 7 bases remaining between them. The germline gives CDR1 MNHEY, CDR2 SVGAGI.